What follows are 12 T cell receptor beta chains derived from one specimen sequenced in a study of CD8 T cells in ankylosing spondylitis. TCRdb itself ran the 5' RACE reads through MiXCR, one entry per CDR3 protein. This sample has about 160,000 distinct CDR3 sequences, with approximately 16% found just once. Specimen: blood, either unsorted or a sorted T cell fraction (not recorded which). These receptors all come from a male donor with ankylosing spondylitis or in good health (not recorded which).

This clonotype turned up a few times. This sequence joins TRBV4-1 and TRBJ2-7; unclear D gene. Per the germline V gene, CDR1 is MGHRA and CDR2 is YSYEKL. The V end was cut by 1 base, the J end by 2 bases, with 9 bases between. This CDR3 spans 14 amino acids. DNA of the CDR3: TGCGCCAGCAGCCAAGGCACCGGTACCTACGAGCAGTACTTC. Protein sequence: CASSQGTGTYEQYF.

This clonotype came up a few times. V and J are TRBV7-9 and TRBJ1-1; tentative D call: TRBD1 (6 bases). CDR3 length: 12 residues. Looked up from germline, CDR1 is SEHNR and CDR2 is FQNEAQ (reference sequence). V was pared by 3 bases and J by 12 bases, with 14 bases between. CDR3 sequence (DNA): TGTGCCAGCAGCTTCGTGACAGGTCGTTCTTTCTTT. This sequence encodes CASSFVTGRSFF.

This rearrangement joins TRBV12-3 or TRBV12-4 to TRBJ2-1; D gene unclear. V was pared by 2 bases and J by 3 bases, with 8 bases between. The CDR3 has 14 amino acids. DNA for the CDR3: TGTGCCAGCAGTTTACAACAGCTCTACAATGAGCAGTTCTTC. It encodes CASSLQQLYNEQFF.

This sequence joins TRBV5-1 and TRBJ2-1, with 8 bases matching TRBD2. Germline lookup yields CDR1 SGHRS and CDR2 YFSETQ. The CDR3 totals 15 residues. The V and J ends lost 3 bases and 8 bases, in that order; junction bases with no gene match: 10. The CDR3 loop is CASSWGSGSTDEQFF. CDR3 nucleotide sequence: TGCGCCAGCAGCTGGGGAAGCGGGAGTACCGATGAGCAGTTCTTC. The whole variable domain, filled in from reference TRBV5-1 and TRBJ2-1, reads KAGVTQTPRYLIKTRGQQVTLSCSPISGHRSVSWYQQTPGQGLQFLFEYFSETQRNKGNFPGRFSGRQFSNSRSEMNVSTLELGDSALYLCASSWGSGSTDEQFFGPGTRLTVL.

This chain uses TRBV12-3 or TRBV12-4 with TRBJ1-2; maybe TRBD1 (6 bases). V lost 0 bases to trimming and J lost 4 bases, with 12 bases between them. CDR3 length equals 15 residues. The CDR3 protein is CASSLAPTGVYGYTF. In DNA form, the CDR3 reads TGTGCCAGCAGTTTAGCGCCGACAGGTGTCTATGGCTACACCTTC.

The table lists this clonotype with many counts. This chain connects TRBV29-1 to TRBJ2-6; no definite D call. Trimming pared 4 bases from V and 4 bases from J, leaving 11 bases between. CDR1 SQVTM and CDR2 ANQGSEA come from the germline V gene. The CDR3 runs 14 residues. CDR3 sequence reads: CSVVSGTGANVLTF. CDR3 DNA: TGCAGCGTTGTTTCGGGTACCGGGGCCAACGTCCTGACTTTC.

This chain connects TRBV7-2 to TRBJ2-1, with 9 bases fitting TRBD1. In germline, CDR1 is SGHTA, CDR2 FQGNSA. V lost 5 bases to trimming and J lost 13 bases; unmatched junction nucleotides: 9. The CDR3 spans 13 residues. The CDR3 sequence is CASSRTGAGEQFF. CDR3 coding DNA: TGTGCCAGCAGCCGGACAGGGGCTGGGGAACAGTTCTTC.

The V call is TRBV29-1, the J call TRBJ2-1; no clear D gene. Germline lookup yields CDR1 SQVTM and CDR2 ANQGSEA. The CDR3 consists of 14 residues. The germline V and J ends were trimmed by 4 bases and 0 bases, with 10 bases remaining between them. CDR3 protein: CSVVVGFSYNEQFF. In DNA form, the CDR3 reads TGCAGCGTTGTGGTTGGATTCTCCTACAATGAGCAGTTCTTC.

The chain combines TRBV5-1 with TRBJ2-1, with 8 bases that match TRBD2. V was clipped by 4 bases and J by 4 bases; unmatched bases: 13. The germline CDR1 and CDR2 sequences are SGHRS and YFSETQ. This CDR3 contains 17 residues. The DNA for the CDR3 is TGCGCCAGCAGCCCCCTGGGAGGGAGCGGGAGTTACAATGAGCAGTTCTTC. Protein sequence: CASSPLGGSGSYNEQFF.

The V call is TRBV27, the J call TRBJ1-1; 12 nucleotides agree with TRBD1. The CDR3 has 16 amino acids. With V trimmed by 4 bases and J by 6 bases, 9 bases remained unmatched. Germline V gene sequence: CDR1 MNHEY, CDR2 SMNVEV (reference sequence). The CDR3 bases are TGTGCCAGCAGTTCCCCGGGACAGGGGGCGAAACCTGAAGCTTTCTTT. This translates into CASSSPGQGAKPEAFF.

This clonotype was detected a few times. V usage is TRBV5-1 and J usage is TRBJ1-4; D perhaps matches TRBD1 (6 bases). The CDR3 is 13 amino acids. Germline CDR1 reads SGHRS; CDR2 reads YFSETQ. The V end was cut by 4 bases, the J end by 6 bases, with 10 bases between. The DNA for the CDR3 is TGCGCCAGCAGCGGGACACGTGATGAAAAACTGTTTTTT. Translating it yields CASSGTRDEKLFF.

Regarding this clonotype: A much larger clone lies a single base off, so this may be a read error. The chain is built from TRBV15 and TRBJ2-1; 13 nucleotides line up with TRBD2. Germline lookup yields CDR1 LNHNV and CDR2 YYDKDF (reference sequence). The CDR3 sequence is 16 residues long. The CDR3 DNA reads as TGTGCCACCAGCAGAGATGTCTGGACTAGCGGGAGTGAGCAGTCCTTC. Its translation is CATSRDVWTSGSEQSF.